The clone carrying this T cell receptor beta chain was seen many times. Its matching antigen is unknown. This beta chain lies outside the target of a library built for alpha chains; its clone size means little. TCRdb reprocessed the 5' RACE reads via MiXCR and lists one record per CDR3 protein. Seen here are 15,000 to 20,000 distinct CDR3 sequences, more than 5% observed once, and the top ten hold approximately 6.8%. The sample is drawn from a study of spatial heterogeneity in lung cancer. Looking at the study overall: In the raw reads, each unique TCR and UMI combination was present more than ten times on average. Broader study findings: Tumor mutation counts were tracked by expanded intratumoral alpha and beta TCR counts.

Documented time point: sample taken at primary tumor resection. The study sequenced unsorted whole RNA from tumor, nontumor lung or frozen PBMC. This CDR3 has 15 amino acids. V lost 1 base, J lost 6 bases, and 15 bases lay in between. CDR1 is LGHNA, CDR2 YSLEER, per germline. The receptor was isolated from a male donor with early-stage non-small cell lung cancer. V and J are TRBV4-3 and TRBJ1-1; D unresolved. This material consisted of lung tumor tissue, taken at surgery. The DNA for the CDR3 is TGCGCCAGCAGCCAAGTCGCCAGGAGTGACCCTGAAGCTTTCTTT. It codes for CASSQVARSDPEAFF.